What follows are 5 T cell receptor beta chains derived from one specimen sequenced in a study of blood T cell repertoires in COVID-19. Sequenced by immunoSEQ multiplex PCR; TCRdb stores in-frame clones only, minus some. Here the sample spans roughly 170,000 clones, 86% being singletons. Sequenced material: peripheral blood. These receptors all stem from a man aged 70 or older with active or convalescent COVID-19.

This chain links TRBV9 with TRBJ1-5; D is ambiguous. CDR3 length: 15 residues. V lost 1 base and J lost 5, with 13 bases in between. Per germline, CDR1 SGDLS and CDR2 YYNGEE. CDR3 amino acids: CASSVSDGEHQPQHF. The CDR3 region has the DNA TGTGCCAGCAGCGTAAGTGACGGGGAGCATCAGCCCCAGCATTTT.

This rearrangement joins TRBV28 to TRBJ1-1, with a weak D call TRBD1 (6 bases). This CDR3 has 15 amino acids. The germline V gene encodes CDR1 MDHEN and CDR2 SYDVKM. Trimming stripped 5 bases from V and 5 bases from J, with 18 bases between. The CDR3 nucleotides read TGTGCCAGCAGTCACAGGGCGCTCAGGTGGACTGAAGCTTTCTTT. Translating gives CASSHRALRWTEAFF.

This sequence joins TRBV9 and TRBJ1-5, with 9 bases identical to TRBD1. The CDR3 spans 15 residues. The ends lost 3 bases at V and 7 bases at J; junction bases unmatched: 8. Germline V lookup: CDR1 SGDLS, CDR2 YYNGEE. The CDR3 reads CASSALQGAGQPQHF. The CDR3 nucleotides are TGTGCCAGCAGCGCATTACAGGGGGCCGGGCAGCCCCAGCATTTT.

This sequence joins TRBV28 and TRBJ1-5; D is perhaps TRBD1 (6 bases). Trimming left V 6 bases short and J 7 bases short, with 19 bases between. From germline, CDR1 is MDHEN and CDR2 SYDVKM. This CDR3 contains 15 residues. CDR3 in amino acids: CASSRPLTGYQPQHF. The CDR3 coding sequence is TGTGCCAGCAGCCGACCCTTGACAGGCTACCAGCCCCAGCATTTT.

The rearrangement links TRBV5-4 to TRBJ1-4, with a tentative D call TRBD1 (5 bases). With 6 bases removed from V and 13 bases from J, the gap between germline ends came to 19 bases. The germline CDR1 and CDR2 sequences are SGHNT and YYREEE (reference sequence). The CDR3 covers 13 residues. The CDR3 bases are TGTGCCAGCAAAGGAGCGACAGATACTTTACTGTTTTTT. Translating it yields CASKGATDTLLFF.